Listed below are T cell receptor beta chains from one sample, sequenced in a study of identical twins. TCRdb re-called the 5' RACE reads with MiXCR, one entry per CDR3 protein. The sample carries 1.5 million to 2 million distinct CDR3 sequences, under 35% recorded once. Sequencing input: cord blood. The receptors derive from a newborn girl in good health. CDR3s leave out the opening cysteine and the closing phenylalanine or tryptophan.

>TRBJ2-1|TRBV12-3/TRBV12-4
ASSLVRLAVSYNEQF
>TRBJ2-1|TRBV30
AWRLGLPADEQF
>TRBJ2-1|TRBV4-1
ASSQERTYNEQF
>TRBJ2-5|TRBV27
ASRPDRGIYNEQY
>TRBJ1-1|TRBV10-3
AISGGLTRMNTEAF
>TRBJ2-3|TRBV28
ASSPPVSTDTQY
>TRBJ2-1|TRBV7-2
ASSLWASGINEQF
>TRBJ2-7|TRBV7-2
ASSFDFYEQY
>TRBJ1-6|TRBV7-6
ASRINSGNSPLH
>TRBJ2-1|TRBV5-4
ASSLLTSGHNEQF
>TRBJ2-5|TRBV11-2
ASSLAGLAPQETQY
>TRBJ1-2|TRBV5-6
ASSPSGGEDYGYT